Sequencing of this T cell receptor beta chain was carried out in a study of PD-L1 blockade in urothelial cancer (dated by TCRdb to the late 2010s). A note on the overall study: Therapy was started at some point between 2013 and 2015 for all patients, and atezolizumab 1,200 mg was administered intravenously every 3 weeks. Twenty-five of 29 patients were males with bladder-origin urothelial cancer, and about 65% of the roughly 30 reported a prior smoking history. An ECOG performance status of 0 or 1 was recorded for the patients, and 0 to 3 prior chemotherapy regimens had been received by the patients. Blood samples were analyzed 3 weeks after the start of treatment (second dose) and 6 weeks after the start of treatment. Blood samples gave median yields of about 140,000 T cells and tens of thousands of unique TCRs, along with a median clonality of around 0.08. Somatic, immune and clinical correlates of response to PD-L1 blockade with atezolizumab in urothelial cancer were the focus of an exploratory multi-omic analysis. Pretreatment tumor samples and matched peripheral blood, collected serially before and after atezolizumab treatment, underwent TCR sequencing. Durable clinical benefit was defined as progression-free survival longer than 6 months, and TCR features were also tested against progression-free and overall survival. In the same patients, pretreatment tumors underwent whole exome sequencing and RNA sequencing in addition to TCR sequencing. Durable clinical benefit was achieved by nine patients but not by the remaining 20. Pretreatment blood TCR-seq was available for about 27 patients, at least one posttreatment blood collection was obtained for around 25 patients, and tumor TCR-seq was available for around 25 patients. What the research found in general, with its limitations: At 3 weeks after the start of treatment, tumor-associated TCR clones in peripheral blood had expanded more in patients with durable benefit (n of about 20, p = 0.022). A pretreatment peripheral blood TCR clonality below the median was linked to improved progression-free and overall survival. Small sample size (n of about 30) and many exploratory analyses mean the results are intended to be hypothesis-generating.

Synthetic TCR analog templates were spiked into each PCR to estimate absolute template abundance from read counts. Using the immunoSEQ assay, TCRbeta CDR3 regions were amplified from genomic DNA with bias-controlled V and J gene primers. Sequencing of rearranged TCRbeta segments was done at approximately 20X coverage. In the source study's methods: Clustering was used to correct sequencing errors, and CDR3s were annotated against IMGT to assign V, D and J genes. Out-of-frame and stop-codon sequences were excluded, and only productive TCRbeta rearrangements were used in downstream analyses. Clonality was computed as one minus Shannon entropy normalized by the log of the number of unique productive sequences. Fisher's exact test with Benjamini-Hochberg correction, using a cutoff of adjusted p below 0.01, was how clones that differed between time points or between blood and tumor were identified. Imported from immuneACCESS, the table was reduced by TCRdb to in-frame sequences with V and J called. These copies leave out some clones; in studies compared against another copy, an unresolved V gene accounts for under half, and the cause of the remainder is not known. The DNA gave D and trimming, while V, J and clone size come from that table. The sample profile shows more than 70,000 clones; about 89% of them were found once. The top ten constitute around 3.4% of the sample.

Points on this clone: Its antigen has not been determined. No much larger clone is present one base from it, and per-base qualities are unavailable.

A cohort of 25 to 35 patients with locally advanced or metastatic urothelial carcinoma, treated at Memorial Sloan Kettering on a trial protocol, was included. Peripheral blood mononuclear cells were collected pretreatment and during treatment, with between 1 and 8 total time points per patient. The Qiagen DNeasy Blood extraction kit was used to purify genomic DNA from total PBMCs and tumor samples. PBMCs were collected pretreatment and during treatment and were isolated and stored as previously described. From the germline V gene (reference sequence), CDR1 is LNHDA and CDR2 is SQIVND. From the cysteine up to the phenylalanine, the CDR3 has a length of 16 residues. Just the 48-base CDR3 DNA is kept, in frame starting at base 1. V sheds 4 bases and J sheds 1 base, leaving 16 bases between their ends.

The sequencing used PBMCs, collected around atezolizumab (anti-PD-L1) treatment. This clonotype was obtained from a man between 60 and 75 years old with urothelial cancer. The chain links TRBV19 with TRBJ1-2; a tentative D call is TRBD1 (5 bases match). The CDR3 region reads CASSNFLSQVNYGYTF. DNA sequence: TGTGCCAGTAGTAACTTCCTCTCACAGGTTAACTATGGCTACACCTTC. With all but the CDR3 taken from the reference TRBV19 and TRBJ1-2 genes, the full variable domain is: DGGITQSPKYLFRKEGQNVTLSCEQNLNHDAMYWYRQDPGQGLRLIYYSQIVNDFQKGDIAEGYSVSREKKESFPLTVTSAQKNPTAFYLCASSNFLSQVNYGYTFGSGTRLTVV.